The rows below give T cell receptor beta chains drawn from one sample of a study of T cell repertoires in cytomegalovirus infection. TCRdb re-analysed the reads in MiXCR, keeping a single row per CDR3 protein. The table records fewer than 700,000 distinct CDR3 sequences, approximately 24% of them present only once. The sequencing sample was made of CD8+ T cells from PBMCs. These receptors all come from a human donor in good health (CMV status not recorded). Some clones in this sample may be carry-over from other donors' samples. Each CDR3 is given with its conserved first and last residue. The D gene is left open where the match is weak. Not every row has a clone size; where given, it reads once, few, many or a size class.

cdr3_aa: CASSDRDRGLGTEAFF
j_call: TRBJ1-1
v_call: TRBV28
d_call: TRBD1
clone_size: many

cdr3_aa: CASSDSIPTGDTEAFF
j_call: TRBJ1-1
v_call: TRBV7-9
d_call: TRBD1
clone_size: few

cdr3_aa: CASRLGRYEQFF
j_call: TRBJ2-1
v_call: TRBV6-2/TRBV6-3
d_call: .
clone_size: .

cdr3_aa: CSASKGEGVYSNQPQHF
j_call: TRBJ1-5
v_call: TRBV20-1
d_call: .
clone_size: few

cdr3_aa: CATEEYYNEQFF
j_call: TRBJ2-1
v_call: TRBV24-1
d_call: .
clone_size: .

cdr3_aa: CAISEMFKATASTNYGYTF
j_call: TRBJ1-2
v_call: TRBV10-3
d_call: .
clone_size: few

cdr3_aa: CASSYSGAHTDTQYF
j_call: TRBJ2-3
v_call: TRBV6-6
d_call: TRBD2
clone_size: few

cdr3_aa: CASSLQGGGLAETQYF
j_call: TRBJ2-5
v_call: TRBV7-3
d_call: TRBD2
clone_size: many

cdr3_aa: CASSPTGRGREETQYF
j_call: TRBJ2-5
v_call: TRBV5-5
d_call: .
clone_size: .

cdr3_aa: CASSTRETEPTYGYTF
j_call: TRBJ1-2
v_call: TRBV7-9
d_call: .
clone_size: .

cdr3_aa: CASSWEGVASEAFF
j_call: TRBJ1-1
v_call: TRBV7-8
d_call: .
clone_size: many

cdr3_aa: CASSLYTGPEGYTF
j_call: TRBJ1-2
v_call: TRBV7-9
d_call: .
clone_size: few

cdr3_aa: CASSSGTYYTDTQYF
j_call: TRBJ2-3
v_call: TRBV7-2
d_call: .
clone_size: many

cdr3_aa: CASSPGAPSYGYTF
j_call: TRBJ1-2
v_call: TRBV12-5
d_call: .
clone_size: .

cdr3_aa: CASSLAAQTNTGELFF
j_call: TRBJ2-2
v_call: TRBV5-8
d_call: .
clone_size: .

cdr3_aa: CASSPRADYRADTQYF
j_call: TRBJ2-3
v_call: TRBV7-3
d_call: .
clone_size: few

cdr3_aa: CSASGKTDYEQYF
j_call: TRBJ2-7
v_call: TRBV20-1
d_call: .
clone_size: .

cdr3_aa: CSARDLGGAAYNEQFF
j_call: TRBJ2-1
v_call: TRBV20-1
d_call: TRBD2
clone_size: few

cdr3_aa: CASVLGGRQETQYF
j_call: TRBJ2-5
v_call: TRBV6-6
d_call: TRBD2
clone_size: few

cdr3_aa: CASTKGQPNTGELFF
j_call: TRBJ2-2
v_call: TRBV19
d_call: TRBD1
clone_size: few

cdr3_aa: CASSSGYRAFF
j_call: TRBJ1-1
v_call: TRBV7-9
d_call: .
clone_size: few

cdr3_aa: CASSYRGQLNQPQHF
j_call: TRBJ1-5
v_call: TRBV7-8
d_call: TRBD1
clone_size: many

cdr3_aa: CASSYIWGGSTDTQYF
j_call: TRBJ2-3
v_call: TRBV6-5
d_call: TRBD2
clone_size: .

cdr3_aa: CASSLADSSEQYF
j_call: TRBJ2-7
v_call: TRBV12-3/TRBV12-4
d_call: .
clone_size: few

cdr3_aa: CASSLWTGGVGYNEQFF
j_call: TRBJ2-1
v_call: TRBV5-1
d_call: TRBD1
clone_size: .